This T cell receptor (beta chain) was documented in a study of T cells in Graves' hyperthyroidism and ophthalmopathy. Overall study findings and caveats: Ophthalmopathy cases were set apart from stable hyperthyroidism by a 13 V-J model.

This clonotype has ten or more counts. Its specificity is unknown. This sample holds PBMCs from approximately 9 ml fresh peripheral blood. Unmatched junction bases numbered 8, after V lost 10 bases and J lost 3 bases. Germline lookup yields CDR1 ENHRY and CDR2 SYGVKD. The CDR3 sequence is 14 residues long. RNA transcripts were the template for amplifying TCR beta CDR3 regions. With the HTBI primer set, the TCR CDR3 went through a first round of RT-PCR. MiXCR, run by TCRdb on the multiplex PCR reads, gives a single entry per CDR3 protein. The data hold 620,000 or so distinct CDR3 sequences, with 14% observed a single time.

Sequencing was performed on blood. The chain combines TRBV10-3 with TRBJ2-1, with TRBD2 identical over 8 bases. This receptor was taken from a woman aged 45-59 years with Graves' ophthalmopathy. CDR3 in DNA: TGTGCCAGCTCCGGGACTAGTCACTACAATGAGCAGTTCTTC. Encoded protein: CASSGTSHYNEQFF.